These T cell receptor beta chains were read from a single sample in a study of blood T cell repertoires in COVID-19. Data came from immunoSEQ multiplex PCR; TCRdb stores just in-frame clones and leaves some out. In the table there are 45,000 to 70,000 clones, around four fifths of which are singletons. Sequenced: peripheral blood. The receptor set was obtained from a woman of 80 years or more with acute or convalescent COVID-19. CDR3s include the opening cysteine and the closing phenylalanine or tryptophan. A D gene is named only where the DNA matches it firmly. For some rows the clone size is stated as once, few or many, or as a class when expanded; others skip it.

>.|TRBV25-1|TRBJ1-1|.
CASSEQGTEAFF
TGTGCCAGCAGTGAACAGGGGACTGAAGCTTTCTTT
>once|TRBV4-2|TRBJ1-2|TRBD1
CASSPGTGDSYGYTF
TGTGCCAGCAGCCCAGGGACAGGGGACAGTTATGGCTACACCTTC
>.|TRBV7-9|TRBJ2-3|.
CASSLDYSTDTQYF
TGTGCCAGCAGCTTAGACTACAGCACAGATACGCAGTATTTT
>.|TRBV19|TRBJ2-3|.
CASSTLTGTLMDTQYF
TGTGCCAGTAGTACCCTGACGGGAACGCTGATGGATACGCAGTATTTT
>.|TRBV29-1|TRBJ2-1|.
CSVESRNEQFF
TGCAGCGTTGAGTCTCGCAATGAGCAGTTCTTC
>.|TRBV11-2|TRBJ1-5|TRBD1
CASSSDRANQPQHF
TGTGCCAGCAGTTCGGACAGGGCCAATCAGCCCCAGCATTTT
>.|TRBV29-1|TRBJ2-7|TRBD2
CSAVYPQRGYGEQYF
TGCAGCGCCGTATATCCCCAGCGGGGGTATGGAGAGCAGTACTTC
>.|TRBV6-1|TRBJ2-2|.
CASSDGTPDSTGELFF
TGTGCCAGCAGTGACGGGACTCCCGATAGCACCGGGGAGCTGTTTTTT
>.|TRBV9|TRBJ1-3|TRBD1
CASSVNAGGIGAGNTIYF
TGTGCCAGCAGCGTAAATGCAGGGGGGATCGGTGCAGGAAACACCATATATTTT
>.|TRBV3-1/TRBV3-2|TRBJ2-3|TRBD2
CASSPTAGRRGADTQYF
TGTGCCAGCAGCCCTACAGCGGGGCGCCGGGGGGCAGATACGCAGTATTTT
>.|TRBV5-1|TRBJ2-7|TRBD1
CASSLDGTGPYEQYF
TGCGCCAGCAGCTTGGATGGGACAGGGCCCTACGAGCAGTACTTC
>.|TRBV11-3|TRBJ2-2|TRBD2
CASSRTLTSGVTGELFF
TGTGCCAGCAGCCGAACACTAACTAGCGGGGTCACCGGGGAGCTGTTTTTT
>.|TRBV11-3|TRBJ1-5|TRBD1
CASSRRDRVTYSNQPQHF
TGTGCCAGCAGCCGCCGGGACAGGGTTACGTATAGCAATCAGCCCCAGCATTTT
>.|TRBV10-3|TRBJ2-5|TRBD1
CAIRDDRAGETQYF
TGTGCCATCAGGGATGACAGGGCTGGGGAGACCCAGTACTTC
>.|TRBV19|TRBJ2-1|.
CASSPQDGNSYNEQFF
TGTGCCAGTAGTCCGCAAGACGGGAATTCCTACAATGAGCAGTTCTTC
>once|TRBV11-2|TRBJ2-7|.
CASRTAASYEQYF
TGTGCCAGCAGGACAGCCGCCTCCTACGAGCAGTACTTC
>.|TRBV3-1/TRBV3-2|TRBJ2-1|TRBD2
CASSYSSGGASAEQFF
TGTGCCAGCAGCTACTCGAGCGGGGGGGCGTCCGCTGAGCAGTTCTTC
>.|TRBV30|TRBJ2-2|.
CAWTRSNAGELFF
TGTGCCTGGACTAGGTCCAACGCCGGGGAGCTGTTTTTT
>.|TRBV4-1|TRBJ2-1|.
CASSQLGLPNNEQFF
TGCGCCAGCAGCCAATTGGGACTTCCCAACAATGAGCAGTTCTTC
>.|TRBV3-1/TRBV3-2|TRBJ2-5|TRBD2
CASSQDDTSGGAGYF
TGTGCCAGCAGCCAAGATGATACTAGCGGGGGGGCTGGGTACTTC
>.|TRBV18|TRBJ2-3|TRBD2
CASSRTSGGSDTQYF
TGTGCCAGCTCACGGACTAGCGGGGGGTCAGATACGCAGTATTTT
>.|TRBV18|TRBJ1-1|TRBD1
CASSAAGTANTEAFF
TGTGCCAGCTCAGCAGCCGGGACAGCGAACACTGAAGCTTTCTTT
>once|TRBV5-1|TRBJ1-1|.
CASSLARADTTGEAFF
TGCGCCAGCAGCTTGGCGCGAGCCGATACGACTGGTGAAGCTTTCTTT
>.|TRBV2|TRBJ1-4|.
CASRTRGGLGGTNEKLFF
TGTGCCAGCAGGACCCGAGGGGGTCTAGGGGGTACTAATGAAAAACTGTTTTTT
>.|TRBV7-5|TRBJ1-3|.
CVRSPLRGNTIYF
TGTGTCAGAAGCCCCCTGAGAGGAAACACCATATATTTT
>.|TRBV5-1|TRBJ1-3|.
CASSPDRSGNTIYF
TGCGCCAGCAGCCCTGACAGATCTGGAAACACCATATATTTT
>.|TRBV2|TRBJ1-6|.
CASKPTGGPSPLHF
TGTGCCAGCAAACCGACAGGTGGTCCCTCACCCCTCCACTTT
>.|TRBV28|TRBJ1-6|TRBD1
CASTRQGSGLGSPLHF
TGTGCCAGCACCCGACAGGGAAGTGGATTGGGCTCACCCCTCCACTTT
>.|TRBV3-1/TRBV3-2|TRBJ1-6|.
CASSPRTVNSPLHF
TGTGCCAGCAGCCCCCGGACAGTCAATTCACCCCTCCACTTT
>.|TRBV4-2|TRBJ1-2|.
CASSQVGGTRPNYGYTF
TGTGCCAGCAGCCAAGTGGGAGGGACACGACCTAACTATGGCTACACCTTC
>.|TRBV6-5|TRBJ1-3|TRBD1
CASSYSRRQGGTIYF
TGTGCCAGCAGTTACTCGAGGAGACAGGGAGGCACCATATATTTT
>many|TRBV4-2|TRBJ2-5|TRBD1
CASSQDGTGPQETQYF
TGTGCCAGCAGCCAAGACGGGACAGGACCCCAAGAGACCCAGTACTTC
>.|TRBV5-1|TRBJ1-6|TRBD1
CASSKGQGEYNSPLHF
TGCGCCAGCAGCAAGGGACAGGGTGAATATAATTCACCCCTCCACTTT
>once|TRBV20-1|TRBJ2-3|TRBD2
CSASPTSGVTDTQYF
TGCAGTGCTAGTCCGACTAGCGGGGTCACAGATACGCAGTATTTT
>once|TRBV2|TRBJ1-2|.
CASRFQELYGYTF
TGTGCCAGCAGATTCCAGGAACTCTATGGCTACACCTTC
>.|TRBV11-1|TRBJ2-7|.
CASSSAGTYEQYF
TGTGCCAGCAGCTCTGCCGGGACCTACGAGCAGTACTTC
>.|TRBV19|TRBJ1-5|.
CASRITSIQGRQPQHF
TGTGCCAGTAGAATCACCTCAATACAGGGTAGGCAGCCCCAGCATTTT
>.|TRBV19|TRBJ1-1|TRBD1
CASSIDRGTEAFF
TGTGCCAGTAGTATAGACAGGGGGACTGAAGCTTTCTTT
>.|TRBV7-2|TRBJ1-3|.
CASSTAASGNTIYF
TGTGCCAGCAGCACAGCTGCATCTGGAAACACCATATATTTT
>.|TRBV6-5|TRBJ1-2|.
CASRLDDRDYGYTF
TGTGCCAGCAGGTTGGACGACAGAGACTATGGCTACACCTTC